These 17 T cell receptor beta chains were all obtained from the same sample, sequenced in a study of T-cell reconstitution after alpha-beta-depleted transplantation in children. For TCRbeta, the library was prepared with unique molecular identifiers. TCRdb recomputed calls from the PCR reads with MiXCR, one row per CDR3 protein. The table lists hundreds of thousands of distinct CDR3 sequences, less than 15% of them singletons. The sequencing used PBMCs, collected before TCRalphabeta/CD19-depleted stem cell transplant. These receptors all come from a girl aged 2-10 years with congenital amegakaryocytic thrombocytopenia, due to receive a stem cell transplant.

V gene TRBV5-1 combines with J gene TRBJ1-1, with 7 bases fitting TRBD1. CDR3 length equals 15 residues. Germline CDR1 and CDR2: SGHRS and YFSETQ. V lost 3 bases and J lost 4; bases outside the gene matches: 9. CDR3 amino acids: CASSWKQGVGTEAFF. The DNA of the CDR3 is TGCGCCAGCAGCTGGAAGCAGGGGGTAGGCACTGAAGCTTTCTTT.

This clonotype was observed a few times. The chain employs TRBV7-2 and TRBJ2-3; TRBD2 agrees at 8 bases. Germline values: CDR1 SGHTA, CDR2 FQGNSA. This CDR3 has 16 residues. Trimming at V came to 3 bases and at J to 1 base, leaving 6 bases not matched to a gene. The CDR3 protein is CASSFLPGGGTDTQYF. CDR3 nucleotide sequence: TGTGCCAGCAGCTTTCTTCCGGGAGGGGGCACAGATACGCAGTATTTT.

This clonotype was seen a handful of times. The chain combines TRBV7-6 with TRBJ2-1; 10 bases fit TRBD2. V was clipped by 5 bases and J by 4 bases; unmatched bases: 5. Per germline, CDR1 SGHVS and CDR2 FNYEAQ. The CDR3 covers 15 residues. CDR3 region: CASSQTSGLYNEQFF. The DNA for the CDR3 is TGTGCCAGCAGCCAGACTAGCGGGTTATACAATGAGCAGTTCTTC. The full variable domain, completed using reference TRBV7-6 and TRBJ2-1, is GAGVSQSPRYKVTKRGQDVALRCDPISGHVSLYWYRQALGQGPEFLTYFNYEAQQDKSGLPNDRFSAERPEGSISTLTIQRTEQRDSAMYRCASSQTSGLYNEQFFGPGTRLTVL.

The chain is built from TRBV5-1 and TRBJ2-1; 14 bases fit TRBD2. There are 15 residues in the CDR3. Germline loops: CDR1 SGHRS, CDR2 YFSETQ. The V gene end was trimmed by 3 bases and the J gene end by 10 bases; junction bases not matched to a gene: 6. CDR3 in amino acids: CASSSGLAGGWEQFF. CDR3 in DNA: TGCGCCAGCAGCTCTGGACTAGCGGGAGGTTGGGAGCAGTTCTTC. Supplemented by reference TRBV5-1 and TRBJ2-1, the full variable domain reads KAGVTQTPRYLIKTRGQQVTLSCSPISGHRSVSWYQQTPGQGLQFLFEYFSETQRNKGNFPGRFSGRQFSNSRSEMNVSTLELGDSALYLCASSSGLAGGWEQFFGPGTRLTVL.

The rearrangement links TRBV21-1 to TRBJ2-5; the listed D gene, TRBD2, was not tested against the DNA. TRBV21-1 is described as a pseudogene. The CDR3 consists of 19 residues. The chain's CDR3 is CASSNWAGLAGSLQETQYF. DNA of the CDR3: TGTGCCAGCAGCAATTGGGCCGGACTAGCGGGAAGCCTTCAAGAGACCCAGTACTTC.

The V call is TRBV28, the J call TRBJ2-7, with TRBD1 matching over 7 bases. Germline values: CDR1 MDHEN, CDR2 SYDVKM. V gave up 5 bases and J gave up 2 bases; unmatched junction bases: 6. CDR3 length: 14 residues. The CDR3 sequence: CASSEPGQPYEQYF. The CDR3, as DNA: TGTGCCAGCAGTGAACCGGGACAGCCCTACGAGCAGTACTTC.

The chain joins TRBV3-1 to TRBJ2-1; 10 nucleotides agree with TRBD2. Germline V gene lookup returns CDR1 LGHDT and CDR2 YNNKEL (reference sequence). The CDR3 is made up of 15 amino acids. V lost 0 bases, J lost 8 bases, and 4 bases stayed unmatched. CDR3 sequence (DNA): TGTGCCAGCAGCCAAGATCAGCGGGAGGGCGATGAGCAGTTCTTC. Translation: CASSQDQREGDEQFF.

Concerning this clonotype itself: One base away lies a much larger clone, so this may be a sequencing read error. The V call is TRBV12-3 or TRBV12-4, the J call TRBJ2-3; D may be TRBD1 (6 bases). The DNA end lines up better with TRBJ1-5; the J call may be wrong. The CDR3 spans 15 residues. CDR3 DNA sequence: TGTGCCAGCAACCCGACTAGCGGGGGCACAGATACGCAGCATTTT. Amino acid sequence: CASNPTSGGTDTQHF.

This clonotype has a count of ten or more. V usage is TRBV20-1 and J usage is TRBJ2-3; no clear D. V was trimmed by 0 bases and J by 1 base, leaving 5 bases between them. Germline-derived CDR1 and CDR2 are DFQATT and SNEGSKA (reference sequence). This CDR3 region has 13 residues. CDR3 in amino acids: CSARDMGTDTQYF. CDR3 nucleotides: TGCAGTGCTAGAGATATGGGCACAGATACGCAGTATTTT.

Worth noting for this clonotype: At one end, the junction sequence differs from germline, possibly due to a read error. This chain uses TRBV12-3 or TRBV12-4 with TRBJ2-7; D uncertain. This CDR3 has 19 residues. As DNA, the CDR3 is TGTGCCTGCAGTTTATGGTCCTTATCATCGAGACCCGAGACCTACGAGCAGTACTTC. Encoded protein: CACSLWSLSSRPETYEQYF.

Regarding this clonotype: A read error is possible here, since a much larger clone lies one base away. The gene calls are TRBV29-1 and TRBJ2-7, with 7 nucleotides matching TRBD2. This CDR3 has 13 amino acids. The germline V gene encodes CDR1 SQVTM and CDR2 ANQGSEA. V trimming: 7 bases; J trimming: 1 base; junction bases outside the gene matches: 7. CDR3: CSAGGESSYEQYF. DNA for the CDR3: TGCAGCGCTGGGGGGGAATCTTCCTACGAGCAGTACTTC.

This clonotype was counted at least ten times. The gene calls are TRBV20-1 and TRBJ2-1; 11 nucleotides align to TRBD2. Germline V CDR1 and CDR2: DFQATT, SNEGSKA (reference sequence). With V trimmed by 6 bases and J by 2 bases, 3 bases remained unmatched. This CDR3 contains 14 residues. The CDR3, as DNA: TGCAGTGCGAGTAGCGGGAGGGCCTACAATGAGCAGTTCTTC. The encoded protein is CSASSGRAYNEQFF.

At least ten counts were recorded for this clonotype. As DNA, the CDR3 is TGCAGTGCTAGTTTAGGAGCGGCCGCGGATGAGCAGTTCTTC. This translates into CSASLGAAADEQFF. This rearrangement joins TRBV20-1 to TRBJ2-1; maybe TRBD2 (5 bases). In germline, CDR1 is DFQATT, CDR2 SNEGSKA (reference sequence). The CDR3 totals 14 residues. Trimming pared 3 bases from V and 8 bases from J, leaving 17 bases between.

The chain carries TRBV12-5 and TRBJ2-7, with 12 positions matching TRBD2. Germline values: CDR1 LGHNT, CDR2 FRNRAP. The junction had 9 bases not matched to a gene; V was cut back by 0 bases and J by 0 bases. The CDR3 is made up of 19 amino acids. The CDR3 region has the DNA TGTGCTAGTGGTTTGGTACGGGGGACTAGCGGGCAGGTCTCCTACGAGCAGTACTTC. As protein: CASGLVRGTSGQVSYEQYF.

V is TRBV28 and J is TRBJ2-7; TRBD1 is a possible D gene (6 bases). Looked up from germline, CDR1 is MDHEN and CDR2 is SYDVKM. CDR3 length: 15 amino acids. V was clipped by 3 bases and J by 5 bases, with 17 bases between them. CDR3 protein: CASSFFARGTHEQYF. The CDR3 coding sequence is TGTGCCAGCAGTTTCTTCGCCAGGGGTACCCACGAGCAGTACTTC.

This clonotype was recorded many times. V usage is TRBV5-1 and J usage is TRBJ2-1, with 8 bases aligning to TRBD2. CDR1 SGHRS and CDR2 YFSETQ come from the germline V gene. With V trimmed by 6 bases and J by 4 bases, 6 bases remained unmatched. The CDR3 contains 14 residues. This chain's CDR3 is CASTASGPYNEQFF. The CDR3, as DNA: TGCGCCAGCACGGCTAGCGGGCCTTACAATGAGCAGTTCTTC.

The genes are TRBV20-1 and TRBJ2-7, with a tentative D call TRBD2 (6 bases). Germline CDR1 reads DFQATT; CDR2 reads SNEGSKA (reference sequence). This CDR3 has 15 amino acids. Trimming took 4 bases from V and 4 from J, leaving 20 bases between them. The CDR3 bases are TGCAGTGCTATCCCCCTCGGCGGGATAAAATACGAGCAGTACTTC. This sequence encodes CSAIPLGGIKYEQYF.